Shown below are 14 T cell receptor beta chains from a single sample sequenced in a study of T-cell reconstitution after alpha-beta-depleted transplantation in children. Preparation of the TCRbeta library was carried out with unique molecular identifiers. MiXCR was run by TCRdb on the PCR reads, yielding one entry per CDR3 protein. Of almost 500,000 distinct CDR3 sequences detected, roughly an eighth appear once; the ten largest clones hold about 5.4%. Specimen: PBMCs from the stem cell graft donor, collected from the stem cell graft. All receptors come from a human donor who donated a stem cell graft to a child with combined immunodeficiency.

This clonotype was detected many times. The V and J genes are TRBV20-1 and TRBJ2-1; 13 positions match TRBD2. Germline CDR1 and CDR2: DFQATT and SNEGSKA (reference sequence). The CDR3 sequence is 16 residues long. The J segment lost 8 bases and the V segment lost 6 bases, leaving 13 bases of the junction unmatched. The DNA of the CDR3 is TGCAGTGCGCAAGGACTAGCGGGGGTCCTCCACCATGAGCAGTTCTTC. Translated, it gives CSAQGLAGVLHHEQFF.

This chain uses TRBV25-1 with TRBJ2-7, with a tentative D call TRBD2 (6 bases). Germline V gene data show CDR1 as MGHDK and CDR2 as SYGVNS. V was cut by 6 bases and J by 6 bases, with 15 bases left in between. This CDR3 comprises 13 residues. The CDR3 spells CASRQRGSGEQYF. In nucleotides, the CDR3 is TGTGCCAGCAGGCAAAGGGGTAGCGGCGAGCAGTACTTC.

The sample holds many counts of this clonotype. The V call is TRBV18, the J call TRBJ2-7; TRBD1 matches 9 bases. V was pared by 8 bases and J by 5 bases, with 7 bases of the junction left unmatched. Germline V gene data show CDR1 as KGHSH and CDR2 as LQKENI. The CDR3 covers 13 residues. This CDR3 reads CASSPGQGNEQYF. DNA for the CDR3: TGTGCCAGCAGCCCGGGACAGGGTAACGAGCAGTACTTC. Together with reference TRBV18 and TRBJ2-7, the CDR3 gives the full variable domain: NAGVMQNPRHLVRRRGQEARLRCSPMKGHSHVYWYRQLPEEGLKFMVYLQKENIIDESGMPKERFSAEFPKEGPSILRIQQVVRGDSAAYFCASSPGQGNEQYFGPGTRLTVT.

The V call is TRBV5-1, the J call TRBJ2-7; D is perhaps TRBD2 (6 bases). V was pared by 5 bases and J by 6 bases, with 21 bases between. The CDR3 spans 15 residues. CDR1 and CDR2 (germline): SGHRS, YFSETQ. The CDR3 nucleotides are TGCGCCAGCAGTATAAGCGGCAGGGAGGTTTCCGAGCAGTACTTC. As protein: CASSISGREVSEQYF. The entire variable domain, with the rest obtained from reference TRBV5-1 and TRBJ2-7, is as follows: KAGVTQTPRYLIKTRGQQVTLSCSPISGHRSVSWYQQTPGQGLQFLFEYFSETQRNKGNFPGRFSGRQFSNSRSEMNVSTLELGDSALYLCASSISGREVSEQYFGPGTRLTVT.

V gene TRBV19 combines with J gene TRBJ1-5; D is possibly TRBD1 (5 bases). CDR1 and CDR2 from the germline V gene are LNHDA and SQIVND (reference sequence). The ends were cut back, 9 bases at V and 3 bases at J, with 15 bases in the middle. The length of the CDR3 is 14 residues. The CDR3 bases are TGTGCCAGCCAATTGGACACCATCAATCAGCCCCAGCATTTT. Its translation: CASQLDTINQPQHF.

This clonotype appeared a few times. This rearrangement joins TRBV7-3 to TRBJ1-1; unclear D gene. Germline V gene lookup returns CDR1 SGHTA and CDR2 FQGTGA. V lost 1 base and J lost 0, with 6 bases in between. CDR3 length equals 14 residues. The CDR3 DNA follows: TGTGCCAGCAGCTTAAACACCGTGAACACTGAAGCTTTCTTT. Its translation is CASSLNTVNTEAFF.

The chain links TRBV12-3 or TRBV12-4 to TRBJ2-1, with a weak D call TRBD2 (7 bases). This CDR3 has 15 amino acids. Trimming shortened V by 1 base and J by 8 bases, and 15 bases separated the two germline ends. CDR3 bases: TGTGCCAGCAGTTTAGTCGCGGGGGCCGTGGATGAGCAGTTCTTC. Its protein product is CASSLVAGAVDEQFF.

The chain employs TRBV6-2 or TRBV6-3 and TRBJ1-2, with 8 bases identical to TRBD1. Germline loops: CDR1 MNHEY, CDR2 SVGEGT. The CDR3 totals 17 residues. V lost 4 bases, J lost 0 bases, and 10 bases stayed unmatched. The CDR3 DNA follows: TGTGCCAGCAGTTTCCGGGACAGGAGCCGAGCTAACTATGGCTACACCTTC. This encodes CASSFRDRSRANYGYTF.

This clonotype was observed many times. The rearrangement uses TRBV29-1 and TRBJ2-1, with a tentative D call TRBD1 (6 bases). V gave up 4 bases and J gave up 3 bases, with 10 bases separating them. The germline V gene has CDR1 SQVTM and CDR2 ANQGSEA. The CDR3 spans 13 residues. CDR3 sequence: CSVGQGIYNEQFF. The CDR3 DNA reads as TGCAGCGTTGGTCAGGGGATCTACAATGAGCAGTTCTTC.

This chain uses TRBV3-1 with TRBJ2-4, with TRBD2 identical over 13 bases. This CDR3 region has 20 residues. V dropped 0 bases and J dropped 7; count of bases not matched to a gene: 15. The germline gives CDR1 LGHDT, CDR2 YNNKEL (reference sequence). The CDR3 DNA is TGTGCCAGCAGCCAAGACGGTGGACTAGCGGGAGCCAGTTTTAGGAACATTCAGTACTTC. This encodes CASSQDGGLAGASFRNIQYF. Drawing the rest from reference TRBV3-1 and TRBJ2-4, the complete variable domain is DTAVSQTPKYLVTQMGNDKSIKCEQNLGHDTMYWYKQDSKKFLKIMFSYNNKELIINETVPNRFSPKSPDKAHLNLHINSLELGDSAVYFCASSQDGGLAGASFRNIQYFGAGTRLSVL.

V gene TRBV5-6 combines with J gene TRBJ2-1; 8 positions match TRBD1. Germline assignment: CDR1 SGHDT and CDR2 YYEEEE. The trim removed 4 bases at V and 5 bases at J, leaving 8 bases unmatched. The CDR3 is made up of 15 amino acids. The CDR3 DNA reads as TGTGCCAGCAGCATATCAGGGGGCGACCACAATGAGCAGTTCTTC. Amino acids: CASSISGGDHNEQFF.

A few counts support this clonotype. The CDR3 is CASRPGQGHHTEAFF. The CDR3 region has the DNA TGTGCCAGCAGGCCGGGACAGGGACATCACACTGAAGCTTTCTTT. The chain carries TRBV5-5 and TRBJ1-1; 9 bases agree with TRBD1. CDR1 is SGHKS, CDR2 YYEKEE, per germline (reference sequence). This CDR3 has 15 amino acids. V was pared by 5 bases and J by 3 bases, with 8 bases of the junction left unmatched.

The rearrangement joins TRBV5-1 to TRBJ2-1, with TRBD1 matching 12 bases. This CDR3 has 15 residues. Trimming at V came to 0 bases and at J to 8 bases, leaving 3 bases not matched to a gene. Per the germline V gene, CDR1 is SGHRS and CDR2 is YFSETQ. The CDR3 DNA reads as TGCGCCAGCAGCTTGGTGGGACAGGGGGCTCATGAGCAGTTCTTC. Translated, it gives CASSLVGQGAHEQFF.

This clonotype has a handful of counts. The chain links TRBV18 to TRBJ2-5; TRBD1 agrees at 8 bases. CDR1 KGHSH and CDR2 LQKENI come from the germline V gene. V lost 7 bases to trimming and J lost 4 bases; unmatched junction nucleotides: 5. This CDR3 is 13 amino acids long. The CDR3 DNA sequence: TGTGCCAGCTACACGGACAGGGCAGAGACCCAGTACTTC. Its translation is CASYTDRAETQYF.